This T cell receptor beta chain was sequenced in a study of shared clonotypes between healthy human individuals (dated by TCRdb to the early 2020s). General notes on the study: A couple of women and a few men aged 18 to 49 years were included in the cohort. Per donor, leukapheresis produced somewhere between about 0.94 and 9.5 billion PBMCs. Blood TCR repertoires of roughly 5 healthy adults were deeply sequenced to estimate repertoire size and the extent of clonotype sharing between individuals. For each donor, three plates each were used for CD4 naive and CD4 memory, two plates were used for CD8 naive, and one plate was used for CD8 memory. Different laboratories and diverse techniques were used to prepare libraries and sequence TCR repertoires, to increase sequencing depth and limit assay-specific biases.

General findings and caveats noted by the study authors: Around 5.4% of naive CD4, 3% to 3.5% of naive CD8, approximately 2.2% of memory CD4, and about 0.4% of memory CD8 clonotypes were shared across four donors. Compared with non-shared clonotypes, clonotypes shared by all four sorted-subset donors had higher generation probabilities. Sampling was limited to blood, and TCR repertoires in tissue likely differ from TCR repertoires in blood. Pairwise subsampling indicated that sequencing depth was expected to affect the degree of clonotype sharing among donors. Naive subsets generally had larger estimated clonotype richness than memory subsets. Even with the large sequencing depth, rarefaction of the sorted-subset datasets indicated that sequencing was incomplete. The small number of donors limited the genetic and exposure-history diversity represented.

Comment on this clone: This clone's antigen is unknown. The sample holds no much larger clone one base away, and base qualities are not on file.

TCR CDR3 regions were amplified from genomic DNA by multiplex PCR using the deep immunoSEQ assay. Extracted genomic DNA from each cell subset was spread evenly across all wells of several immunoSEQ 96-well plates, with each plate serving as a replicate. For sorted subsets, around 200 ng genomic DNA, equal to approximately 30,000 T cell genomes, was loaded into each replicate PCR. Purified libraries were measured with a Qubit 3.0 fluorometer, size-checked on a Bioanalyzer 2100, and measured again with the KAPA Library Quantification kit. Every immunoSEQ 96-well plate was sequenced on a dedicated single-read 150-cycle Illumina NextSeq 550 flow cell. On the study's bioinformatics: Because only junctional sequences without quality scores were contained in the immunoSEQ output, filtering matching that applied to full-length reads could not be performed. Sequences were annotated with PyIR, a Python wrapper for IgBLAST v1.9, and V/J genes and CDR3 were assigned using IMGT germline references. Reads were filtered out if the reads had weak V/J assignments (E-value above 1e-6), no CDR3, stop codons, out-of-frame junctions, or ambiguous translated residues. V3J clonotypes were defined by identical inferred V gene, J gene, and CDR3 amino acid sequence. Percentage overlap between repertoires was calculated by dividing the number of shared unique clonotypes by the size of the smaller repertoire. RTK rarefaction, the Chao1 estimator, and Recon v2.1 estimates of unobserved clonotypes were used to assess repertoire richness. For all TCRbeta clonotypes obtained by the gDNA method from a handful of donors, generation probabilities were computed with OLGA. The immuneACCESS repertoire file appears here via TCRdb, limited to in-frame rearrangements. These files lack a portion of the clones; in checked studies, under half of the deficit traces to unresolved V genes, and the cause of the others is not known. V and J calls and clone size are as listed in that table; D and trimming were resolved from the DNA. Within this sample are about 2.3 million clones, with about 92% of them counted one time only. The ten biggest clones cover roughly 0.36% of the sample.

Healthy HIV-negative adults with no recently reported acute infections or vaccinations were included as donors. Only Caucasian adults living in Nashville, Tennessee, USA were represented among the donors. CD4+ T cells were enriched by magnetic negative selection; naive cells were then positively selected on CD45RA, and the negative fraction formed the memory subset. After blood collection by leukapheresis, PBMCs were isolated using Ficoll-Histopaque density gradient centrifugation and then cryopreserved in the vapor phase of liquid nitrogen. Analytical flow cytometry was used to check the purity and quantity of every magnetically sorted T cell population. From each sorted fraction, genomic DNA was isolated and quantified by UV absorbance on a Nanodrop 2000c. Sequences were obtained from naive CD4+ T cells from PBMCs. Explained via the paper, the cell subset or site label denotes: CD45RA+ positively selected. This TCR was recovered from a man younger than 35 in good health. Some clones in this sample may be carry-over from other donors' samples.

In nucleotide form, the sequence is TGCGCCAGCAGCCAAGAAGCCCGTCGACCAACCGGGGAGCTGTTTTTT. Its translation reads: CASSQEARRPTGELFF. The sequence is built from TRBV4-3 and TRBJ2-2; confidence is insufficient to name the D gene. The germline V gene yields LGHNA for CDR1 and YSLEER for CDR2. V is reduced by 0 bases and J by 5 bases, leaving a spacing of 13 bases between them. CDR3 length: 16 amino acids, cysteine to phenylalanine. Just CDR3 DNA is preserved here, 48 bases in frame from base 1.